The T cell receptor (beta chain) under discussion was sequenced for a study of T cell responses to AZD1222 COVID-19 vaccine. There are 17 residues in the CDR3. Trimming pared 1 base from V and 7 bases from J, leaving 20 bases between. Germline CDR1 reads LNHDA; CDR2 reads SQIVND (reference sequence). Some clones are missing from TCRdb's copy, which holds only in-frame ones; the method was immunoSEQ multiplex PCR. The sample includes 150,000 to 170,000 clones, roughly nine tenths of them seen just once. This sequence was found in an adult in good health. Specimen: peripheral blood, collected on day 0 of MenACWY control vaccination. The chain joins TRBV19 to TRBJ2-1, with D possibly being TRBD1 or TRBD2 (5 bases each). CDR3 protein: CASSIGDGLPLANEQFF. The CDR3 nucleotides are TGTGCCAGTAGTATAGGGGACGGACTCCCCCTGGCGAATGAGCAGTTCTTC.